Listed below are T cell receptor beta chains from one sample, sequenced in a study of CD8+ T cells in alopecia areata. Clones were sequenced by immunoSEQ multiplex PCR, and TCRdb holds only the in-frame ones, with some missing. The table records under 350,000 clones, roughly 64% of them present only once. The source was CD4+ T cells sorted from blood, collected at week 24, from a patient treated with tofacitinib. The receptors were gathered from a human donor with alopecia areata. CDR3s include the opening cysteine and the closing phenylalanine or tryptophan. D genes are given only for firm matches. Size values are once, few and many counts, or a class for expanded clones, and some rows have none.

j_gene: TRBJ1-6
d_gene: TRBD1
abundance: NA
v_gene: TRBV4-1
CDR3aa: CASSQGPGGSPLHF
CDR3nt: TGCGCCAGCAGCCAAGGGCCAGGGGGATCACCCCTCCACTTT

j_gene: TRBJ2-5
d_gene: NA
abundance: NA
v_gene: TRBV6-1
CDR3aa: CASSGGGWETQYF
CDR3nt: TGTGCCAGCAGTGGGGGGGGCTGGGAGACCCAGTACTTC

j_gene: TRBJ2-1
d_gene: TRBD2
abundance: NA
v_gene: TRBV29-1
CDR3aa: CSVERAGGTSYNEQFF
CDR3nt: TGCAGCGTTGAACGGGCGGGGGGAACCTCCTACAATGAGCAGTTCTTC

j_gene: TRBJ2-5
d_gene: TRBD2
abundance: once
v_gene: TRBV9
CDR3aa: CASSVRAGGVETQYF
CDR3nt: TGTGCCAGCAGCGTTCGAGCGGGGGGCGTCGAGACCCAGTACTTC

j_gene: TRBJ1-4
d_gene: NA
abundance: NA
v_gene: TRBV29-1
CDR3aa: CSVSSTPNEKLFF
CDR3nt: TGCAGCGTTTCCTCAACACCAAATGAAAAACTGTTTTTT

j_gene: TRBJ2-5
d_gene: NA
abundance: few
v_gene: TRBV5-1
CDR3aa: CASSLIGGDRETQYF
CDR3nt: TGCGCCAGCAGCTTGATTGGAGGGGATCGGGAGACCCAGTACTTC

j_gene: TRBJ2-7
d_gene: NA
abundance: few
v_gene: TRBV29-1
CDR3aa: CSVDGGQFSSYEQYF
CDR3nt: TGCAGCGTTGATGGGGGACAATTTAGCTCCTACGAGCAGTACTTC

j_gene: TRBJ1-1
d_gene: NA
abundance: NA
v_gene: TRBV20-1
CDR3aa: CSARHGAKAFF
CDR3nt: TGCAGTGCCAGACACGGGGCTAAAGCTTTCTTT

j_gene: TRBJ2-5
d_gene: NA
abundance: few
v_gene: TRBV5-8
CDR3aa: CASSPGLSGTQYF
CDR3nt: TGTGCCAGCAGCCCCGGACTCTCCGGGACCCAGTACTTC

j_gene: TRBJ2-5
d_gene: NA
abundance: NA
v_gene: TRBV29-1
CDR3aa: CSVAYSVWGGGETQYF
CDR3nt: TGCAGCGTTGCTTATAGTGTTTGGGGGGGCGGAGAGACCCAGTACTTC

j_gene: TRBJ1-4
d_gene: TRBD1
abundance: NA
v_gene: TRBV30
CDR3aa: CAWSSRQGGNEKLFF
CDR3nt: TGTGCCTGGAGTTCCCGACAGGGTGGTAATGAAAAACTGTTTTTT

j_gene: TRBJ2-5
d_gene: TRBD1
abundance: NA
v_gene: TRBV6-6
CDR3aa: CASSRRQGMDHGAQYF
CDR3nt: TGTGCCAGCAGTAGGAGACAGGGTATGGATCACGGGGCCCAGTACTTC

j_gene: TRBJ2-7
d_gene: NA
abundance: once
v_gene: TRBV4-1
CDR3aa: CASSRDSGYEQYF
CDR3nt: TGCGCCAGCAGCCGGGATTCGGGCTACGAGCAGTACTTC

j_gene: TRBJ2-5
d_gene: TRBD2
abundance: few
v_gene: TRBV7-8
CDR3aa: CASSAGLAGGQETQYF
CDR3nt: TGTGCCAGCAGCGCAGGACTAGCGGGGGGTCAAGAGACCCAGTACTTC